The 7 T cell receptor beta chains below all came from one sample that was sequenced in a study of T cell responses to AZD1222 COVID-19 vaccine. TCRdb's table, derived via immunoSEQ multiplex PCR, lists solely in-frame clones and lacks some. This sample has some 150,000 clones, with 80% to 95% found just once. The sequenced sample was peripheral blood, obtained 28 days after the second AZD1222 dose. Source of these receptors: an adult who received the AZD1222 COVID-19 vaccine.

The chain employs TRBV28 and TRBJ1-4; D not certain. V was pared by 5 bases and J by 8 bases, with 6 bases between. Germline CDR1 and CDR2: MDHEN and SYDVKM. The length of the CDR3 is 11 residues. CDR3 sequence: CASSRLEKLFF. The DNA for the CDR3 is TGTGCCAGCAGTAGGTTGGAAAAACTGTTTTTT.

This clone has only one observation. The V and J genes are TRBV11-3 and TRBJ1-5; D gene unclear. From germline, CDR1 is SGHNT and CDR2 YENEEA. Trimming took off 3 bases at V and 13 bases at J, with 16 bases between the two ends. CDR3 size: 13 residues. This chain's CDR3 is CASSLCRQEFQHF. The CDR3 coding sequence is TGTGCCAGCAGCTTGTGTCGGCAAGAGTTTCAGCATTTT. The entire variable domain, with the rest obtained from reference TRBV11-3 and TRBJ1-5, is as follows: EAGVVQSPRYKIIEKKQPVAFWCNPISGHNTLYWYLQNLGQGPELLIRYENEEAVDDSQLPKDRFSAERLKGVDSTLKIQPAELGDSAVYLCASSLCRQEFQHFGDGTRLSIL.

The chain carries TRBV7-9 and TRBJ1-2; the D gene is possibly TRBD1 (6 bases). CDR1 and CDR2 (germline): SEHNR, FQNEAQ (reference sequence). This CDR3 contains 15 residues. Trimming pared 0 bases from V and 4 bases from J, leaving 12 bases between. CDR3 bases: TGTGCCAGCAGCTTAGCGGGGGGGCGCGGCTATGGCTACACCTTC. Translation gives CASSLAGGRGYGYTF.

The CDR3 here is CASSGDRGSNQPQHF. The CDR3 DNA reads as TGTGCCAGCAGTGGTGACAGGGGGAGCAATCAGCCCCAGCATTTT. The chain combines TRBV2 with TRBJ1-5; 9 bases are a match to TRBD1. The CDR3 length is 15 residues. Germline V gene lookup returns CDR1 SNHLY and CDR2 FYNNEI. Germline trimming cut 4 bases from V and 1 base from J; bases unmatched to any gene: 2.

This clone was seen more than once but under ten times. The CDR3 DNA reads TGTGCCATCAGTGAGGACCAGTGGAATGAGCAGTTCTTC. As protein: CAISEDQWNEQFF. The rearrangement links TRBV10-3 to TRBJ2-1; D not certain. From germline, CDR1 is ENHRY and CDR2 SYGVKD. The CDR3 loop spans 13 amino acids. V was pared by 2 bases and J by 7 bases, with 9 bases between.

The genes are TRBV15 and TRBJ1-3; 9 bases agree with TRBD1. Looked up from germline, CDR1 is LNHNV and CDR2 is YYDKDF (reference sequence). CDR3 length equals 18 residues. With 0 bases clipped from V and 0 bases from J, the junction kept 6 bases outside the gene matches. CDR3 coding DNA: TGTGCCACCAGCAGAGATCTAGGGACAGGGCTCTCTGGAAACACCATATATTTT. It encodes CATSRDLGTGLSGNTIYF.

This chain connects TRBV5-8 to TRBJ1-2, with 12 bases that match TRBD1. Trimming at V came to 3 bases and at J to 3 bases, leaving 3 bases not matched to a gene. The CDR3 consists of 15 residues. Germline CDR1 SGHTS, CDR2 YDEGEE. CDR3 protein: CASSSGQGADYGYTF. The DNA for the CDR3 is TGTGCCAGCAGCTCGGGACAGGGGGCGGACTATGGCTACACCTTC.